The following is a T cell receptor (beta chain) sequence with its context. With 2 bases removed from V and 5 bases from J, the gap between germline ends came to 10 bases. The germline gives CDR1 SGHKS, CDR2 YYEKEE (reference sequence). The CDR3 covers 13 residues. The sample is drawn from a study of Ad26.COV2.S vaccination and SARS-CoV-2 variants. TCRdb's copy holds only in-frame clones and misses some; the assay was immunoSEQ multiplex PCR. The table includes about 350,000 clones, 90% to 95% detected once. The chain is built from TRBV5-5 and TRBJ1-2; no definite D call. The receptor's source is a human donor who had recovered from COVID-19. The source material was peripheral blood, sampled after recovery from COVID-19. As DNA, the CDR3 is TGTGCCAGCAGCTTCTACGGGGATTATGGCTACACCTTC. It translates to CASSFYGDYGYTF.